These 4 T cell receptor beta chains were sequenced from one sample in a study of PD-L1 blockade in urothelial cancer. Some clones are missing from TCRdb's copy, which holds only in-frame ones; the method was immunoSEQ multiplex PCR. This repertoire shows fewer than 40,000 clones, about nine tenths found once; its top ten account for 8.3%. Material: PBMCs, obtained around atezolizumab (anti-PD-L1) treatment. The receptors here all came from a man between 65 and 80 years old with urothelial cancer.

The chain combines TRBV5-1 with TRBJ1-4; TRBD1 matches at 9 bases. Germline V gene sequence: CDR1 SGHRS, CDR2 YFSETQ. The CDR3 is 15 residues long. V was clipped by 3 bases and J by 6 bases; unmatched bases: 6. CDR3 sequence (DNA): TGCGCCAGCAGCTCTGCACAGGGGGCGCATGAAAAACTGTTTTTT. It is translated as CASSSAQGAHEKLFF.

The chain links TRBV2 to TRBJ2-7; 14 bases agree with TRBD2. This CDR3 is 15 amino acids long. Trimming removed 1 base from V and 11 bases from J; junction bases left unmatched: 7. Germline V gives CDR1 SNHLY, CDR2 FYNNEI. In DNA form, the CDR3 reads TGTGCCAGCAGTGAAGTGGGGACTAGCGGGAGTGCTAAGTACTTC. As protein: CASSEVGTSGSAKYF.

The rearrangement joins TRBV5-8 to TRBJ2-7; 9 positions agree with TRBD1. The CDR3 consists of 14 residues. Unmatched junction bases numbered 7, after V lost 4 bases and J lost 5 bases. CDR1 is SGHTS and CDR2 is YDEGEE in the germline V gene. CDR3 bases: TGTGCCAGCAGCGTCGGGACAGGGTATGACGAGCAGTACTTC. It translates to CASSVGTGYDEQYF.

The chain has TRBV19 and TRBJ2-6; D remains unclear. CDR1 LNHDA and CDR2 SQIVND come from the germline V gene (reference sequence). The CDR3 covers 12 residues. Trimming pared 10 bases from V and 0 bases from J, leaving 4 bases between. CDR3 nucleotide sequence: TGTGCCACCCACTCTGGGGCCAACGTCCTGACTTTC. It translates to CATHSGANVLTF.